A selection of T cell receptor beta chains follows, all from one sample in a study of blood T cell repertoires in COVID-19. Profiled with immunoSEQ multiplex PCR; TCRdb holds only in-frame clones, not every one. The sample includes about 140,000 clones, roughly nine tenths of them seen just once. The sequencing sample was made of peripheral blood. The source of these receptors is a human donor with COVID-19, enrolled during active disease. The donor label of this sample is uncertain. Both conserved end residues are part of each CDR3. D genes are given only for firm matches. Rows give clone size only sometimes, using once, few, many, or a class for an expanded clone.

V,J,size,D,DNA,CDR3
TRBV19,TRBJ2-1,few,TRBD1,TGTGCCAGTAGTATGACAGGGTACAATGAGCAGTTCTTC,CASSMTGYNEQFF
TRBV5-1,TRBJ2-5,-,TRBD2,TGCGCCAGCAGCCCCTTAGCGGGGGGCGTTCAAGAGACCCAGTACTTC,CASSPLAGGVQETQYF
TRBV18,TRBJ2-3,once,-,TGTGCCAGCTCACCATCCCTGACAGATACGCAGTATTTT,CASSPSLTDTQYF
TRBV7-9,TRBJ2-2,-,TRBD1,TGTGCCAGCAGCACTCCGGGACAGGCCAACACCGGGGAGCTGTTTTTT,CASSTPGQANTGELFF
TRBV11-3,TRBJ1-4,-,-,TGTGCCAGCAGGCCGGGACACGGGGAAAAACTGTTTTTT,CASRPGHGEKLFF
TRBV9,TRBJ2-1,-,-,TGTGCCAGCAGCGTTATCCCGGGAGTGGACCGCAATGAGCAGTTCTTC,CASSVIPGVDRNEQFF
TRBV11-3,TRBJ2-2,-,-,TGTGCCAGCAGTACAGGGTTCACCGGGGAGCTGTTTTTT,CASSTGFTGELFF
TRBV7-2,TRBJ2-1,once,TRBD1,TGTGCCAGCAGCCATCAGACAGGGGCGCAACGAAGAGGTCAGTTCTTC,CASSHQTGAQRRGQFF
TRBV10-3,TRBJ2-3,-,-,TGTGCCATCTCATCAGGGGCATCTAGCACAGATACGCAGTATTTT,CAISSGASSTDTQYF
TRBV11-2,TRBJ1-5,-,-,TGTGCCAGCAGCTTAGGGAGCCCGAATCAGCCCCAGCATTTT,CASSLGSPNQPQHF
TRBV9,TRBJ1-1,-,TRBD1,TGTGCCAGCAGCCCTCGAAGGACAGGGGGCTTGGAAGCTTTCTTT,CASSPRRTGGLEAFF
TRBV5-5,TRBJ1-2,-,-,TGTGCCAGCAGCTGGACTGAGAACTATGGCTACACCTTC,CASSWTENYGYTF
TRBV7-8,TRBJ1-5,-,TRBD1,TGTGCCAGCAGCTTGGGACAGGAGTTGACAGGCGATAGGTATAGCAATCAGCCCCAGCATTTT,CASSLGQELTGDRYSNQPQHF
TRBV18,TRBJ2-3,-,TRBD1,TGTGCCAGCTCACTCGGACAGGGGACAGATACGCAGTATTTT,CASSLGQGTDTQYF
TRBV18,TRBJ1-1,-,-,TGTGCCAGCTCGACCAACCAGGGTGAGGACACTGAAGCTTTCTTT,CASSTNQGEDTEAFF
TRBV19,TRBJ2-1,-,-,TGTGCCAGTAGCTCCCGGACAACCTACAATGAGCAGTTCTTC,CASSSRTTYNEQFF
TRBV3-1/TRBV3-2,TRBJ1-5,-,-,TGTGCCAGCAGCCAAGGAGTACCCCCGAATCAGCCCCAGCATTTT,CASSQGVPPNQPQHF
TRBV6-1,TRBJ2-3,-,-,TGTGCCAGCAGTGACGAGGGGGTAAGGACAGATACGCAGTATTTT,CASSDEGVRTDTQYF
TRBV7-3,TRBJ1-1,-,TRBD1,TGTGCCAGCAGCCGTACAGGGGGCAATGAAGCTTTCTTT,CASSRTGGNEAFF
TRBV27,TRBJ1-1,-,TRBD1,TGTGCCAGCAGTTCCCGACAGGGTTCGCAGCGAACAATGAACACTGAAGCTTTCTTT,CASSSRQGSQRTMNTEAFF
TRBV30,TRBJ1-5,-,TRBD1,TGTGCCTGGAGCTCAGGGGGCGGCAATCAGCCCCAGCATTTT,CAWSSGGGNQPQHF
TRBV5-1,TRBJ2-1,-,-,TGCGCCAGCAGCTCTCAGGGTGTCATCAAGTTCTTC,CASSSQGVIKFF
TRBV6-5,TRBJ1-1,-,-,TGTGCCAGCAGTCAACTACCGGACGGGGGTACTGAAGCTTTCTTT,CASSQLPDGGTEAFF
TRBV15,TRBJ1-1,-,-,TGTGCCACCAGCAGGCTACAGGGAATTGGGACTGAAGCTTTCTTT,CATSRLQGIGTEAFF
TRBV5-1,TRBJ2-1,-,TRBD2,TGCGCCAGCAGGGCTAGCGGGGGCAATGAGCAGTTCTTC,CASRASGGNEQFF
TRBV7-9,TRBJ1-2,-,TRBD1,TGTGCCAGCAGCCCCACCCGGACAGGGGTTGATGGCTACACCTTC,CASSPTRTGVDGYTF
TRBV7-6,TRBJ2-5,-,-,TGTGCCAGCAGCTTAGGTTCTAGCGCCATGGAGACCCAGTACTTC,CASSLGSSAMETQYF
TRBV13,TRBJ1-2,-,-,TGTGCCAGCAGCTTAGTTCAGGGCTATGGCTACACCTTC,CASSLVQGYGYTF
TRBV5-1,TRBJ1-1,-,TRBD1,TGCGCCAGCAGTAGACAGGGGGTCGCTGAAGCTTTCTTT,CASSRQGVAEAFF
TRBV7-9,TRBJ1-1,-,-,TGTGCCAGCAGCTTAGTTGCCCGGGACACTGAAGCTTTCTTT,CASSLVARDTEAFF
TRBV9,TRBJ2-7,-,-,TGTGCGAGCGGCGGGTTTCGGACAGCCTTCGGCGAGCAGTACTTC,CASGGFRTAFGEQYF
TRBV2,TRBJ2-1,-,TRBD2,TGTGCCAGCAGGGCGACTAGCGGGGGGGCATATGAGCAGTTCTTC,CASRATSGGAYEQFF
TRBV4-1,TRBJ1-5,once,TRBD1,TGCGCCAGCAGCCAGCACAGGGGCCCCAATCAGCCCCAGCATTTT,CASSQHRGPNQPQHF
TRBV5-4,TRBJ1-2,-,-,TGTGCCAGCAGCTTGGATCCACAGGGTCCTGGCTACACCTTC,CASSLDPQGPGYTF
TRBV5-4,TRBJ1-3,once,TRBD1,TGTGCCAGCAGCTTGGTAGACAGGGGAGGTGGAAACACCATATATTTT,CASSLVDRGGGNTIYF
TRBV6-5,TRBJ1-5,once,TRBD1,TGTGCCAGCAAGACAGGGTGGAGCAATCAGCCCCAGCATTTT,CASKTGWSNQPQHF
TRBV20-1,TRBJ2-2,-,-,TGCAGTGCTAGTAGGACAGCTCCTACCGGGGAGCTGTTTTTT,CSASRTAPTGELFF
TRBV7-7,TRBJ2-7,-,-,TGTGCCAGCAGCTTAATCCGCTCAGGGCCACCCTACGAGCAGTACTTC,CASSLIRSGPPYEQYF
TRBV12-3/TRBV12-4,TRBJ2-7,-,TRBD1,TGTGCCAGCTCAAGGGGGCGGACCTACGAGCAGTACTTC,CASSRGRTYEQYF
TRBV7-9,TRBJ1-6,-,-,TGTGCCAGCAGCTTAGTGGAGACAGGAGCAGGGTCACCCCTCCACTTT,CASSLVETGAGSPLHF
TRBV29-1,TRBJ2-7,-,-,TGCAGTGCTGAGGAGCCCTCCTACGAGCAGTACTTC,CSAEEPSYEQYF
TRBV19,TRBJ1-4,-,TRBD1,TGTGCCAGTAGTATTTGGCAGGACAGGGGTGAAAAACTGTTTTTT,CASSIWQDRGEKLFF